This entry lists 15 T cell receptor beta chains sequenced from one sample in a study of cytomegalovirus exposure and HLA in healthy donors. PCR amplification relied on 60 Vbeta primers (plus 13 Jbeta primers). Data came from immunoSEQ multiplex PCR; TCRdb stores just in-frame clones and leaves some out. Here the sample spans approximately 130,000 clones, 85% to 90% being singletons. Sequenced sample: PBMCs. The receptors were sampled from a young woman in good health and CMV-seronegative.

This chain joins TRBV28 and TRBJ2-5; the match to TRBD1 covers 9 bases. Looked up from germline, CDR1 is MDHEN and CDR2 is SYDVKM. CDR3 length: 18 residues. V was clipped by 3 bases and J by 5 bases; unmatched bases: 16. The CDR3 DNA follows: TGTGCCAGCAGTTTGAGGAGGGTAGTGGACAGGGGATTGGAGACCCAGTACTTC. Translated, it gives CASSLRRVVDRGLETQYF.

The chain uses TRBV9 and TRBJ2-3; D possibly corresponds to TRBD2 (6 bases). V was shortened by 3 bases and J by 2 bases, with 22 bases between the two germline ends. Germline V gene sequence: CDR1 SGDLS, CDR2 YYNGEE. The CDR3 loop spans 18 amino acids. CDR3 DNA: TGTGCCAGCAGCGCCTCCGGGACTGGAACTTTTTTCACAGATACGCAGTATTTT. It is translated as CASSASGTGTFFTDTQYF.

CDR3 protein: CASSYAGFNEQFF. The CDR3 DNA is TGTGCCAGCAGTTACGCAGGGTTCAATGAGCAGTTCTTC. The gene calls are TRBV6-6 and TRBJ2-1; the D gene is possibly TRBD1 (5 bases). CDR3 length equals 13 residues. CDR1 is MNHNY and CDR2 is SVGAGI in the germline V gene (reference sequence). V dropped 2 bases and J dropped 6 bases, with 8 bases sitting between them.

The chain has TRBV4-1 and TRBJ2-7, with D maybe TRBD1 (5 bases). This CDR3 is built from 17 residues. Germline V CDR1 and CDR2: MGHRA, YSYEKL. The V end lost 0 bases, the J end lost 0 bases, and 15 bases lay between the germline ends. Written as DNA, the CDR3 is TGCGCCAGCAGCCAAGAAAGCGCAGGGCGGTACTCCTACGAGCAGTACTTC. The encoded protein is CASSQESAGRYSYEQYF.

CDR3 residues: CASSQTPGQDQETQYF. CDR3 in DNA: TGTGCCAGCAGCCAAACCCCGGGACAGGATCAAGAGACCCAGTACTTC. V gene TRBV4-2 combines with J gene TRBJ2-5; 8 bases align to TRBD1. In germline, CDR1 is LGHNA, CDR2 YNFKEQ. V lost 2 bases, J lost 2 bases, and 7 bases stayed unmatched. CDR3 length equals 16 residues.

This clone was seen a few times. V is TRBV18 and J is TRBJ2-7, with 8 bases identical to TRBD1. V dropped 5 bases and J dropped 3; count of bases not matched to a gene: 6. CDR3 length equals 14 residues. CDR1 KGHSH and CDR2 LQKENI come from the germline V gene. The CDR3 loop reads CASSRTGNGYEQYF. The CDR3 DNA is TGTGCCAGCTCAAGGACAGGGAATGGCTACGAGCAGTACTTC.

For the CDR3, the DNA is TGCGCCAGCAGCTTGGCCGAACAAGCGGGGGCCTACGAGCAGTACTTC. It yields the protein CASSLAEQAGAYEQYF. V and J are TRBV5-1 and TRBJ2-7; 8 nucleotides match TRBD2. This CDR3 is 16 amino acids long. Trimming took 0 bases from V and 2 from J; bases not matched to a gene: 7. CDR1 is SGHRS and CDR2 is YFSETQ in the germline V gene. Variable domain in full (rest from reference TRBV5-1 and TRBJ2-7): KAGVTQTPRYLIKTRGQQVTLSCSPISGHRSVSWYQQTPGQGLQFLFEYFSETQRNKGNFPGRFSGRQFSNSRSEMNVSTLELGDSALYLCASSLAEQAGAYEQYFGPGTRLTVT.

The chain is built from TRBV15 and TRBJ2-5; 7 bases are shared with TRBD2. Trimming cost V 1 base and J 11 bases; bases outside gene matches: 16. The CDR3 length is 16 residues. CDR1 is LNHNV, CDR2 YYDKDF, per germline (reference sequence). The CDR3 nucleotides read TGTGCCACCAGCAGAGGGGGGGGAACTCTAGGGCCTGAGCAGTACTTC. Protein sequence: CATSRGGGTLGPEQYF.

The genes are TRBV30 and TRBJ2-3; 9 bases are a match to TRBD2. The CDR3 is 16 residues long. Looked up from germline, CDR1 is GTSNPN and CDR2 is SVGIG (reference sequence). V was pared by 4 bases and J by 5 bases, with 13 bases of the junction left unmatched. As DNA, the CDR3 is TGTGCCTGGAACGATGGCCGACTAGCGGCTGGAGATACGCAGTATTTT. Its translation is CAWNDGRLAAGDTQYF.

This clone was seen a single time. The chain recombines TRBV18 with TRBJ1-1; the D is unclear. Trimming removed 1 base from V and 5 bases from J, with 11 bases in between. This CDR3 spans 14 amino acids. CDR1 is KGHSH, CDR2 LQKENI, per germline. CDR3 sequence reads: CASSPRAAGTEAFF. The DNA of the CDR3 is TGTGCCAGCTCACCACGGGCGGCGGGGACTGAAGCTTTCTTT.

This chain links TRBV6-5 with TRBJ1-5; tentatively, D is TRBD1 (5 bases). The germline V gene encodes CDR1 MNHEY and CDR2 SVGAGI. This CDR3 is 13 amino acids long. Between the trimmed V and J ends, which lost 7 bases and 3 bases, there was a span of 10 bases. The CDR3 loop reads CASMGQINQPQHF. CDR3 in DNA: TGTGCCAGCATGGGGCAGATCAATCAGCCCCAGCATTTT.

This clone was detected once. The chain combines TRBV27 with TRBJ2-3; TRBD2 matches 8 bases. Germline V gene data show CDR1 as MNHEY and CDR2 as SMNVEV (reference sequence). The length of the CDR3 is 16 residues. Germline trimming cut 2 bases from V and 2 bases from J; bases unmatched to any gene: 6. CDR3 bases: TGTGCCAGCAGTTTAAGGGCGGGGGGCCTCACAGATACGCAGTATTTT. The encoded protein is CASSLRAGGLTDTQYF.

This clone was seen a few times. This chain connects TRBV27 to TRBJ1-4; 8 nucleotides agree with TRBD1. The germline CDR1 and CDR2 sequences are MNHEY and SMNVEV (reference sequence). After removal of 8 bases from V and 8 bases from J, the junction contained 7 bases not matched to a gene. The CDR3 sequence is 13 residues long. The CDR3, as DNA: TGTGCCAGCCGGGACAGGAATGAGGAAAAACTGTTTTTT. This encodes CASRDRNEEKLFF.

The chain recombines TRBV29-1 with TRBJ2-3, with a weak D call TRBD2 (6 bases). This CDR3 region has 13 residues. Trimming removed 4 bases at V and 3 bases at J, with 11 bases between. Germline CDR1 and CDR2: SQVTM and ANQGSEA. CDR3 sequence: CSVVEGRTDTQYF. Written as DNA, the CDR3 is TGCAGCGTTGTGGAAGGGAGGACAGATACGCAGTATTTT.

The chain joins TRBV7-9 to TRBJ2-3; no reliable D call. V was clipped by 0 bases and J by 4 bases, with 8 bases between them. Germline V gene data show CDR1 as SEHNR and CDR2 as FQNEAQ (reference sequence). CDR3 length: 14 residues. The CDR3 protein is CASSLARSADTQYF. The DNA of the CDR3 is TGTGCCAGCAGCTTAGCCAGAAGCGCAGATACGCAGTATTTT.